A single T cell receptor beta chain is shown here with its context. The CDR3 extends over 13 amino acids. Per germline, CDR1 MNHNS and CDR2 SASEGT. Trimming left V 3 bases short and J 2 bases short, with 8 bases between. The data belong to a study of cytomegalovirus exposure and HLA in healthy donors. This PCR relied on a set of 60 Vbeta primers and 13 Jbeta primers. Profiled with immunoSEQ multiplex PCR; TCRdb holds only in-frame clones, not every one. The sample lists some 150,000 clones, around 62% occurring once. The gene calls are TRBV6-1 and TRBJ2-7; D is uncertain. This receptor was taken from a man aged 40-49 years in good health and CMV-seronegative. The sequenced sample consisted of PBMCs. CDR3 sequence: CASSDPAAYEQYF. As DNA, the CDR3 is TGTGCCAGCAGTGATCCCGCGGCCTACGAGCAGTACTTC.